This note documents a single T cell receptor (beta chain) sequence. Its binding antigen is unknown. One base away there is no much larger clone; base qualities are not given. These data come from a study of blood T cell repertoires in COVID-19 (dated by TCRdb to 2018 to 2021). The study in broad terms: The collaborator samples originated in the United States, Italy and Spain and spanned the acute and convalescent phases of COVID-19. Nearly every sample came with metadata listing a de-identified subject ID, COVID-19 status, age in years and sex. Deeply sampled blood TCRbeta repertoires from subjects exposed to, actively infected with, or recovered from COVID-19 were included in the dataset. The samples were drawn from two sources: the first 160 participants of the ongoing ImmuneRACE study, and about 1,300 subjects contributed by 6 global collaborators. Where available, HLA class I and class II types were obtained from metadata supplied by the sample provider rather than from assay-based typing. The repertoires were released in a freely available public database meant as a resource for research on the immune response to SARS-CoV-2. The material from the prospective study consisted of cDNA or gDNA derived from T cells, B-cell-depleted T cells, or PBMCs.

The research as a whole found: The amount of clinical and demographic metadata varied by source and participant and was provided uncurated.

The immunoSEQ Assay, a bias-controlled multiplex PCR, was used to amplify TCRbeta CDR3 regions from genomic DNA. Per the original workflow: Within the assay, amplification of reference gene primers was used to estimate how many nucleated cells each sample contained. To quantify the absolute abundance of each unique TCRbeta CDR3 rearrangement, sequence reads were collapsed and filtered. Productive Simpson clonality was computed per sample as the square root of Simpson's diversity index over productive rearrangements. What TCRdb holds here is the immuneACCESS table cut down to in-frame rearrangements. Part of the clones is not present; checked against another copy, under half of the missing clones reflect an unresolved V gene, and the others are unexplained. V, J and clone size reflect that table, while D and trimming were determined from the DNA. The sample records over 200,000 clones, over 75% of which are singletons. 5.1% of the sample is in the top ten clones.

Collaborating institutions collected whole blood in K2EDTA tubes following their own protocols. For TCRbeta analysis, collaborator samples were shipped as frozen whole blood, as isolated PBMCs, or as DNA extracted from either sample type. V is pruned by 4 bases and J by 8 bases, leaving 6 bases of the junction without a gene match. Per the germline V gene, SGHRS is the CDR1 and YFSETQ is the CDR2. There are 13 amino acids in the CDR3, from cysteine to phenylalanine inclusive. Of the read, only the CDR3 DNA is kept; its 39 bases are in frame from base 1. What was sequenced was peripheral blood. The chain couples TRBV5-1 to TRBJ1-1; TRBD1 fits 9 bases in the junction. This TCR came from a human donor in a cohort sampled during active COVID-19. In nucleotides, the sequence is TGCGCCAGCAGCCTTGGACAGGGGAGAGAAGCTTTCTTT. This is translated as CASSLGQGREAFF.